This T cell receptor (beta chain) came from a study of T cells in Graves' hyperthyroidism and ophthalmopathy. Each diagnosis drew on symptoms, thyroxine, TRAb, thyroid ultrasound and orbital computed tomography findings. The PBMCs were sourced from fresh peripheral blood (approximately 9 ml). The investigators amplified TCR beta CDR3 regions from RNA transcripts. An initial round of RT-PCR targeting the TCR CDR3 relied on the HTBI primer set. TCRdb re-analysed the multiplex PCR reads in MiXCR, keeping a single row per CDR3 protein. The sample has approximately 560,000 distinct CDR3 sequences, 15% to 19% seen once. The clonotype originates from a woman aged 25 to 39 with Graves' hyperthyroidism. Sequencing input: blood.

The CDR3, as DNA: TGTGCCAGCAGCTTAGTTGGACTAGCGGGAGGGAGCTCCTACAATGAGCAGTTCTTC. This encodes CASSLVGLAGGSSYNEQFF. This rearrangement joins TRBV7-2 to TRBJ2-1; 15 bases agree with TRBD2. After removal of 1 base from V and 0 bases from J, the junction contained 4 bases not matched to a gene. The germline V gene has CDR1 SGHTA and CDR2 FQGNSA. The CDR3 totals 19 residues.